This TCR beta chain was recovered during a study of T cell repertoires in cytomegalovirus infection. The wider study: Public TCR beta signatures were indicative of both CMV infection and a matching HLA type.

Using its own MiXCR run on the reads, TCRdb lists one record per CDR3 protein. The data contain some 800,000 distinct CDR3 sequences, around a third of them singletons. As for this clonotype: Its antigen is not identified.

General study findings and limits: Clonotype analysis showed dominance of the ex vivo response by HLA-C-restricted CMV-specific TCR beta clonotypes.

CDR3 length: 14 amino acids. V was clipped by 8 bases and J by 5 bases; unmatched bases: 10. The germline CDR1 and CDR2 sequences are SNHLY and FYNNEI. The TCR originated in a human donor in good health (CMV status not recorded). Some clones in this sample may be carry-over from other donors' samples. V is TRBV2 and J is TRBJ2-5, with TRBD2 matching over 8 bases. Source: cultured CD8+ T cells from PBMCs, taken from culture after CMV antigen stimulation. CDR3 bases: TGTGCCAGCCGGGGGGGGCGGGCCGGGGAGACCCAGTACTTC. It translates to CASRGGRAGETQYF.